Following are 27 T cell receptor beta chains from one sample sequenced in a study of T cell repertoires in cytomegalovirus infection. TCRdb reprocessed the reads with MiXCR, giving one entry per CDR3 protein. In the table there are under 250,000 distinct CDR3 sequences, over 9% of which are singletons. Source material: PBMCs. All receptors come from a human donor in good health (CMV status not recorded). Some clones in this sample may be carry-over from other donors' samples.

The sample holds many counts of this clonotype. The chain combines TRBV7-2 with TRBJ1-1; 8 bases line up with TRBD1. Trimming removed 4 bases from V and 4 bases from J; junction bases left unmatched: 5. The V gene's germline CDR1 is SGHTA and CDR2 FQGNSA. The CDR3 is 14 amino acids. The CDR3 nucleotides are TGTGCCAGCAGCTCTACAGGGGGGAGCACTGAAGCTTTCTTT. Its translation is CASSSTGGSTEAFF.

This clonotype was picked up many times. The chain has TRBV7-2 and TRBJ2-1, with 10 bases lining up with TRBD2. Germline V gene sequence: CDR1 SGHTA, CDR2 FQGNSA. With V trimmed by 4 bases and J by 10 bases, 7 bases remained unmatched. The CDR3 is 14 amino acids. The chain's CDR3 is CASSSLAGAREQFF. CDR3 coding DNA: TGTGCCAGCAGCTCCCTAGCGGGAGCTAGGGAGCAGTTCTTC.

The V and J genes are TRBV4-3 and TRBJ1-1, with a tentative D call TRBD1 (6 bases). The CDR3 sequence is 14 residues long. CDR1 is LGHNA, CDR2 YSLEER, per germline. Trimming shortened V by 1 base and J by 5 bases, and 11 bases separated the two germline ends. CDR3 sequence reads: CASSQVGGRTEAFF. CDR3 DNA: TGCGCCAGCAGCCAAGTAGGGGGTAGGACTGAAGCTTTCTTT.

Many counts were recorded for this clonotype. This chain connects TRBV12-5 to TRBJ2-1; TRBD1 matches 7 bases. The CDR3 is made up of 13 amino acids. Unmatched junction bases numbered 3, after V lost 4 bases and J lost 6 bases. Germline loops: CDR1 LGHNT, CDR2 FRNRAP. CDR3 in DNA: TGTGCTAGTGGTTCCGGGACAGCCAATGAGCAGTTCTTC. It specifies CASGSGTANEQFF.

This clonotype occurred many times. V is TRBV7-2 and J is TRBJ2-7; a weak D match, TRBD1 (7 bases). V dropped 2 bases and J dropped 5 bases, with 19 bases sitting between them. This CDR3 has 16 amino acids. Germline lookup yields CDR1 SGHTA and CDR2 FQGNSA. For the CDR3, the DNA is TGTGCCAGCAGCTTACGGGACAGTGTCTGGGGGGACGAGCAGTACTTC. This sequence encodes CASSLRDSVWGDEQYF.

This clonotype appeared once. V and J are TRBV19 and TRBJ1-1, with TRBD1 matching over 8 bases. This CDR3 has 14 amino acids. CDR1 and CDR2 (germline): LNHDA, SQIVND (reference sequence). V shed 3 bases and J 6 bases; nucleotides not matched to a gene: 6. Here the CDR3 reads CASSMNRGSAEAFF. The CDR3, as DNA: TGTGCCAGTAGTATGAACAGGGGGTCCGCTGAAGCTTTCTTT. The full variable domain, in which reference TRBV19 and TRBJ1-1 provide the parts outside the CDR3, is DGGITQSPKYLFRKEGQNVTLSCEQNLNHDAMYWYRQDPGQGLRLIYYSQIVNDFQKGDIAEGYSVSREKKESFPLTVTSAQKNPTAFYLCASSMNRGSAEAFFGQGTRLTVV.

The chain couples TRBV7-9 to TRBJ2-1; 9 bases align to TRBD2. Germline V lookup: CDR1 SEHNR, CDR2 FQNEAQ (reference sequence). This CDR3 comprises 15 residues. The junction had 7 bases not matched to a gene; V was cut back by 5 bases and J by 5 bases. The CDR3 loop reads CASSLSGRADNEQFF. CDR3 bases: TGTGCCAGCAGCCTTAGCGGGAGAGCCGACAATGAGCAGTTCTTC.

On this clonotype itself: This may arise from a read error, as a much more abundant clone is one base away. The chain is built from TRBV10-3 and TRBJ2-7, with 14 bases that match TRBD2. CDR1 ENHRY and CDR2 SYGVKD come from the germline V gene. The CDR3 spans 15 residues. CDR3 sequence: CAIGGRLAGGYGQYF. CDR3 DNA sequence: TGTGCCATCGGGGGAAGACTAGCGGGAGGGTACGGGCAGTACTTC.

Many counts were recorded for this clonotype. The chain employs TRBV19 and TRBJ2-5; D might be TRBD1 (6 bases). The V end was cut by 3 bases, the J end by 1 base, with 12 bases between. CDR3 length: 15 amino acids. Germline loops: CDR1 LNHDA, CDR2 SQIVND (reference sequence). The CDR3: CASSMGGQSQETQYF. The CDR3 region has the DNA TGTGCCAGTAGTATGGGTGGACAGTCCCAAGAGACCCAGTACTTC.

This clonotype was observed at least ten times. V is TRBV7-8 and J is TRBJ1-5, with 7 bases aligning to TRBD1. The V segment lost 6 bases and the J segment 1 base; nucleotides outside the gene matches: 0. Germline CDR1 SGHVS, CDR2 FQNEAQ. The CDR3 consists of 13 residues. CDR3 loop: CASRQGSNQPQHF. The CDR3 nucleotides read TGTGCCAGCAGACAGGGGAGCAATCAGCCCCAGCATTTT.

In its sample, this clonotype was seen many times. V gene TRBV7-2 combines with J gene TRBJ2-7; D assignment may be TRBD1 or TRBD2 (5 bases each). The V end was cut by 4 bases, the J end by 7 bases, with 17 bases between. Looked up from germline, CDR1 is SGHTA and CDR2 is FQGNSA. This CDR3 region has 14 residues. CDR3 sequence reads: CASSSIWDRDEQYF. CDR3 in DNA: TGTGCCAGCAGCTCAATTTGGGACCGCGATGAGCAGTACTTC.

There are many counts of this clonotype. The V gene is TRBV6-6, the J gene TRBJ1-3; 8 nucleotides align to TRBD1. The germline V gene has CDR1 MNHNY and CDR2 SVGAGI (reference sequence). Trimming removed 5 bases from V and 3 bases from J; junction bases left unmatched: 6. This CDR3 region has 15 residues. CDR3 sequence (DNA): TGTGCCAGCAGTCTCGGACAGGGAGGTGGAAACACCATATATTTT. Translating gives CASSLGQGGGNTIYF.

The chain uses TRBV3-1 and TRBJ2-5; 8 nucleotides align to TRBD2. Trimming at V came to 1 base and at J to 2 bases, leaving 12 bases not matched to a gene. In germline, CDR1 is LGHDT, CDR2 YNNKEL (reference sequence). The CDR3 consists of 18 residues. Written as DNA, the CDR3 is TGTGCCAGCAGCCAAGCGGGGGGGGGTAAGGACTTACAAGAGACCCAGTACTTC. Translated: CASSQAGGGKDLQETQYF.

This clonotype was seen repeatedly, ten times or more. The chain recombines TRBV7-2 with TRBJ2-1; the D gene is possibly TRBD2 (6 bases). The ends were cut back, 0 bases at V and 8 bases at J, with 11 bases in the middle. The CDR3 extends over 14 amino acids. Germline values: CDR1 SGHTA, CDR2 FQGNSA. CDR3 sequence (DNA): TGTGCCAGCAGCTTAGCGATGGAGGGACATGAGCAGTTCTTC. Protein sequence: CASSLAMEGHEQFF.

This clonotype showed up many times. The chain recombines TRBV7-2 with TRBJ2-1, with D maybe TRBD1 (6 bases). Germline CDR1 and CDR2: SGHTA and FQGNSA. The CDR3 runs to 17 residues. The V gene lost 0 bases and the J gene lost 7 bases, with 19 bases spanning the gap. The CDR3 nucleotides are TGTGCCAGCAGCTTAGCGCATAGGCAGGGGCCCAGAAATGAGCAGTTCTTC. Translated, it gives CASSLAHRQGPRNEQFF. The whole variable domain, filled in from reference TRBV7-2 and TRBJ2-1, reads GAGVSQSPSNKVTEKGKDVELRCDPISGHTALYWYRQSLGQGLEFLIYFQGNSAPDKSGLPSDRFSAERTGGSVSTLTIQRTQQEDSAVYLCASSLAHRQGPRNEQFFGPGTRLTVL.

The chain joins TRBV3-1 to TRBJ2-7; no clear D gene. The germline V and J ends were trimmed by 3 bases and 5 bases, with 5 bases remaining between them. There are 11 residues in the CDR3. Germline loops: CDR1 LGHDT, CDR2 YNNKEL (reference sequence). The CDR3 reads CASSHGDEQYF. CDR3 DNA sequence: TGTGCCAGCAGCCATGGGGACGAGCAGTACTTC.

This clonotype was detected many times. The rearrangement uses TRBV7-2 and TRBJ1-3, with D possibly being TRBD1 (5 bases). The CDR3 spans 14 residues. Per the germline V gene, CDR1 is SGHTA and CDR2 is FQGNSA. The ends were cut back, 5 bases at V and 2 bases at J, with 10 bases in the middle. Here the CDR3 reads CASSPLGAGNTIYF. CDR3 coding DNA: TGTGCCAGCAGCCCACTGGGGGCTGGAAACACCATATATTTT.

The chain recombines TRBV29-1 with TRBJ2-7; 8 positions match TRBD1. Germline assignment: CDR1 SQVTM and CDR2 ANQGSEA. The V segment lost 1 base and the J segment 0 bases; nucleotides outside the gene matches: 5. CDR3 length equals 15 residues. CDR3 residues: CSVEGTGGVSYEQYF. The CDR3 DNA is TGCAGCGTTGAAGGCACAGGGGGTGTCTCCTACGAGCAGTACTTC.

In its sample, this clonotype was seen many times. The chain recombines TRBV7-2 with TRBJ2-3, with 7 bases fitting TRBD2. The CDR3 covers 15 residues. V was pared by 2 bases and J by 1 base, with 3 bases of the junction left unmatched. CDR1 is SGHTA, CDR2 FQGNSA, per germline. The CDR3 coding sequence is TGTGCCAGCAGCTTATTCGCGGGGGGCACAGATACGCAGTATTTT. Its protein is CASSLFAGGTDTQYF.

This clonotype has at least ten counts. The chain combines TRBV7-2 with TRBJ2-7; D is ambiguous. This CDR3 region has 14 residues. Germline V gene sequence: CDR1 SGHTA, CDR2 FQGNSA. Trimming pared 1 base from V and 3 bases from J, leaving 10 bases between. CDR3 nucleotides: TGTGCCAGCAGCTTAGACTCAGGCGTCTACGAGCAGTACTTC. This encodes CASSLDSGVYEQYF.

This clonotype was counted a few times. This chain joins TRBV6-5 and TRBJ2-5, with TRBD1 matching 8 bases. CDR1 is MNHEY, CDR2 SVGAGI, per germline. With 2 bases clipped from V and 4 bases from J, the junction kept 3 bases outside the gene matches. The CDR3 is 14 amino acids. The CDR3 DNA sequence: TGTGCCAGCAGTTACACCGGACAGGGAGAGACCCAGTACTTC. It encodes CASSYTGQGETQYF.

This clonotype was counted ten times or more. V and J are TRBV7-2 and TRBJ2-7; D is uncertain. Looked up from germline, CDR1 is SGHTA and CDR2 is FQGNSA. The CDR3 runs 11 residues. Trimming left V 9 bases short and J 2 bases short, with 8 bases between. As DNA, the CDR3 is TGTGCCAGTTCGCAGGCCTACGAGCAGTACTTC. Residues: CASSQAYEQYF.

The sample holds a few counts of this clonotype. The chain links TRBV6-1 to TRBJ2-1, with 8 bases identical to TRBD2. After removal of 7 bases from V and 5 bases from J, the junction contained 7 bases not matched to a gene. The germline V gene has CDR1 MNHNS and CDR2 SASEGT. The CDR3 has 14 amino acids. In DNA, the CDR3 is TGTGCCAGCACCTTTAGCGGGGCCGACAATGAGCAGTTCTTC. Translated: CASTFSGADNEQFF.

This clonotype has a count of ten or more. CDR3 protein: CASSLALGDPQPQHF. The CDR3 DNA is TGTGCCAGCAGCTTAGCGCTTGGGGATCCTCAGCCCCAGCATTTT. The V and J genes are TRBV7-2 and TRBJ1-5; D is unresolved. This CDR3 is built from 15 residues. In germline, CDR1 is SGHTA, CDR2 FQGNSA. Trimming pared 0 bases from V and 6 bases from J, leaving 12 bases between. Complete variable domain (other parts from reference TRBV7-2 and TRBJ1-5): GAGVSQSPSNKVTEKGKDVELRCDPISGHTALYWYRQSLGQGLEFLIYFQGNSAPDKSGLPSDRFSAERTGGSVSTLTIQRTQQEDSAVYLCASSLALGDPQPQHFGDGTRLSIL.

The chain joins TRBV5-1 to TRBJ2-2; 7 bases are a match to TRBD2. Losses at the gene ends were 3 bases for V and 3 bases for J; bases not matched to a gene: 5. CDR3 length: 15 amino acids. The germline CDR1 and CDR2 sequences are SGHRS and YFSETQ. CDR3 region: CASSYSGTYTGELFF. CDR3 in DNA: TGCGCCAGCAGCTACAGCGGGACTTACACCGGGGAGCTGTTTTTT.

The V call is TRBV6-2 or TRBV6-3, the J call TRBJ2-3; 9 positions match TRBD2. The CDR3 has 16 amino acids. Trimming removed 5 bases from V and 2 bases from J; junction bases left unmatched: 8. Per germline, CDR1 MNHEY and CDR2 SVGEGT. CDR3 loop: CASSDGLATYTDTQYF. As DNA, the CDR3 is TGTGCCAGCAGTGACGGACTAGCGACATACACAGATACGCAGTATTTT.

The sample holds a few counts of this clonotype. The chain has TRBV27 and TRBJ2-7, with 7 positions matching TRBD1. Germline trimming cut 6 bases from V and 2 bases from J; bases unmatched to any gene: 1. The CDR3 sequence is 12 residues long. Germline CDR1 reads MNHEY; CDR2 reads SMNVEV (reference sequence). CDR3 DNA: TGTGCCAGCAGCGGACAGGCCTACGAGCAGTACTTC. As protein: CASSGQAYEQYF.